What follows are 14 T cell receptor beta chains derived from one specimen sequenced in a study of tissue T cells after allogeneic stem cell transplantation. Measured with immunoSEQ multiplex PCR; TCRdb has only the in-frame clones, and not every one. Here the sample spans over 7,000 clones, over 40% being singletons. Time point indicated: mouse harvest day 7 after allogeneic transplant. Each mouse received 10^7 T-cell-depleted marrow cells plus 10^6 splenic CD5+ T cells by tail vein. The sample taken for sequencing was gut tissue. All receptors come from a female BALB/c mouse given C57BL/6 T cells with graft-versus-host disease after an allogeneic hematopoietic cell transplant.

As regards this clone: The genes and germline here are from mouse. Read sequence stops 1 residue before the CDR3 end, and the germline J gene provides the missing end. This chain uses TRBV23 with TRBJ1-2; the D call of TRBD1 is as the table states it, not checked on the DNA. CDR3 length: 15 amino acids. Germline lookup yields CDR1 KGHTA and CDR2 FQNQQP. Partial CDR3 DNA: TGCTCCAGCAGTCAACGGGACAGGGGAAACTCCGACTACACC. Protein sequence: CSSSQRDRGNSDYT. In full, the CDR3 reads CSSSQRDRGNSDYTF.

Points on this clone: Genes and germline come from the mouse. Read data end 1 residue before the CDR3 end; the end is taken from the germline J gene. This sequence joins TRBV26 and TRBJ2-3, with 7 bases matching TRBD1. V was pared by 4 bases and J by 3 bases, with 4 bases of the junction left unmatched. CDR1 KGHPV and CDR2 FQNQEV come from the germline V gene (reference sequence). The CDR3 has 14 residues. CDR3 loop: CASSPTGKAETLYF. The CDR3 DNA, read in part, is TGTGCCAGCAGTCCGACAGGGAAGGCAGAAACGCTGTAT.

This clone was detected only once. The gene symbols are mouse symbols. The CDR3 end is not reached by the read, which stops 1 residue before it; the germline J gene fills it in. The rearrangement links TRBV15 to TRBJ1-1, with 7 bases lining up with TRBD1. Losses at the gene ends were 5 bases for V and 3 bases for J; bases not matched to a gene: 6. This CDR3 is 14 amino acids long. In germline, CDR1 is SGHND, CDR2 FRSKSL. The part of the CDR3 DNA that was read is TGTGCCAGCAGTCGTGGGACAGACTACACAGAAGTCTTC. It encodes CASSRGTDYTEVF. The complete CDR3 reads CASSRGTDYTEVFF.

With respect to this clone: The genes are named according to mouse. The read stops 1 residue short of the end of the CDR3; the missing end is completed from the germline J gene. This chain uses TRBV23 with TRBJ1-1. From germline, CDR1 is KGHTA and CDR2 FQNQQP. The CDR3 is 13 amino acids. CDR3 residues: CSSSQREDTEVFF. CDR3 bases read: TGCTCCAGCAGTCAAAGGGAGGACACAGAAGTCTTC.

Turning to this clone: Any gene name here is a mouse gene name. The CDR3 goes on 1 residue after the read ends, and that part is filled in from the germline J gene. The V and J genes are TRBV26 and TRBJ2-1, with a weak D call TRBD1 (5 bases). This CDR3 contains 14 residues. V lost 2 bases, J lost 3 bases, and 8 bases lay in between. In germline, CDR1 is KGHPV, CDR2 FQNQEV (reference sequence). CDR3 DNA (partial): TGTGCCAGCAGTCTGGACAGCCTCTATGCTGAGCAGTTC. Protein: CASSLDSLYAEQF. The whole CDR3 reads CASSLDSLYAEQFF.

Concerning this clone itself: Any gene name here is a mouse gene name. The read finishes 1 residue shy of the CDR3 end, and the germline J gene is used to complete it. The V call is TRBV12-2, the J call TRBJ1-4; 10 bases agree with TRBD1. Per germline, CDR1 SGHLS and CDR2 HYDKME. V was clipped by 0 bases and J by 6 bases; unmatched bases: 3. The CDR3 has 15 amino acids. The CDR3 sequence is CASSLDGQGDERLFF. CDR3 DNA, as far as it was read: TGTGCCAGCTCTCTCGATGGACAGGGGGACGAAAGATTATTT.

About this clone itself: The germline and genes are mouse ones. Read sequence stops 1 residue before the CDR3 end, and the germline J gene provides the missing end. This rearrangement joins TRBV31 to TRBJ1-4; 10 nucleotides line up with TRBD1. Germline CDR1 is GKSSPN and CDR2 is SITVG. The V and J ends lost 3 bases and 6 bases, in that order; junction bases with no gene match: 7. This CDR3 has 15 residues. This CDR3 is CAWRLGQGRDERLFF. The DNA read from the CDR3 is TGTGCCTGGAGACTGGGACAGGGGAGGGACGAAAGATTATTT. Together with reference TRBV31 and TRBJ1-4, the CDR3 gives the full variable domain: AQTIHQWPVAEIKAVGSPLSLGCTIKGKSSPNLYWYWQATGGTLQQLFYSITVGQVESVVQLNLSASRPKDDQFILSTEKLLLSHSGFYLCAWRLGQGRDERLFFGHGTKLSVL.

Regarding this clone: The gene symbols are mouse symbols. The read terminates 1 residue ahead of where the CDR3 ends, so the germline J gene completes it. V is TRBV12-1 and J is TRBJ2-5, with 9 bases that match TRBD1. CDR1 SGHSN and CDR2 HYEKVE come from the germline V gene. This CDR3 comprises 13 residues. Trimming cost V 2 bases and J 6 bases; bases outside gene matches: 2. The CDR3 sequence: CASSRQGGDTQYF. The sequenced part of the CDR3 DNA is TGTGCCAGCTCTCGACAGGGGGGCGACACCCAGTAC. The full variable domain, its missing parts supplied by reference TRBV12-1 and TRBJ2-5, is DSGVVQSPRHIIKEKGGRSVLTCIPISGHSNVVWYQQTLGKELKFLIQHYEKVERDKGFLPSRFSVQQFDDYHSEMNMSALELEDSAMYFCASSRQGGDTQYFGPGTRLLVL.

On this clone: Gene names denote mouse genes. The read terminates 1 residue ahead of where the CDR3 ends, so the germline J gene completes it. This chain connects TRBV19 to TRBJ2-7; 8 bases map to TRBD2. The CDR3 totals 14 residues. The V and J ends lost 2 bases and 3 bases, in that order; junction bases with no gene match: 4. CDR1 is FNHDT and CDR2 is SITEND in the germline V gene (reference sequence). The sequenced part of the CDR3 DNA is TGTGCCAGCAGTATCTGGGGGGCGCTCTATGAACAGTAC. Translating it yields CASSIWGALYEQY. The full-length CDR3 reads as CASSIWGALYEQYF.

This clone was seen once. Gene names denote mouse genes. The read stops 1 residue short of the end of the CDR3; the missing end is completed from the germline J gene. The chain joins TRBV2 to TRBJ2-5; D not resolved. The CDR3 consists of 14 residues. CDR1 is LGHNA and CDR2 is YSYQKL in the germline V gene. The ends were cut back, 0 bases at V and 4 bases at J, with 8 bases in the middle. CDR3 sequence reads: CASSQENSKDTQYF. CDR3 bases read: TGTGCCAGCAGCCAAGAGAACAGCAAAGACACCCAGTAC.

Of note for this clone: Gene names and germline match the mouse. The DNA read from the CDR3 is TGTGCTAGCAGTTTCCAATCCTATGAACAGTAC. Translating gives CASSFQSYEQY. In full, the CDR3 reads CASSFQSYEQYF. The chain joins TRBV29 to TRBJ2-7; D is undetermined. The read ends 1 residue shy of where the CDR3 ends; the end is completed using the germline J gene. The V gene lost 3 bases and the J gene lost 1 base, with 4 bases spanning the gap. This CDR3 contains 12 residues. CDR1 and CDR2 from the germline V gene are MSHET and SYDVDS.

In this sample, this clone turned up a few times. Genes here carry mouse names. The read terminates 1 residue before the CDR3 end, so the remaining end is supplied by the germline J gene. V usage is TRBV1 and J usage is TRBJ1-1, with D unresolved. The germline CDR1 and CDR2 sequences are NSQYPW and LRSPGD (reference sequence). This CDR3 has 11 amino acids. The V end lost 4 bases, the J end lost 1 base, and 1 base lay between the germline ends. CDR3 loop: CTCSVNTEVFF. The sequenced CDR3 bases are TGCACCTGCAGTGTAAACACAGAAGTCTTC.

Of note for this clone: Gene names refer to mouse genes. The sequence runs out 1 residue before the end of the CDR3; the remainder is reconstructed from the germline J gene. The gene calls are TRBV26 and TRBJ2-7; 11 bases map to TRBD2. CDR1 and CDR2 (germline): KGHPV, FQNQEV (reference sequence). V shed 2 bases and J 4 bases; nucleotides not matched to a gene: 4. The CDR3 runs to 15 residues. The CDR3 DNA, read in part, is TGTGCCAGCAGTCTGCGGACTGGGGGGAATTATGAACAGTAC. Residues: CASSLRTGGNYEQY. The full-length CDR3 reads as CASSLRTGGNYEQYF.

A word on this clone: Gene names follow the mouse nomenclature. The read finishes 1 residue shy of the CDR3 end, and the germline J gene is used to complete it. The J gene is TRBJ1-4, the V gene TRBV23; the table gives TRBD1 as D, unverified against the DNA. CDR3 length equals 15 residues. Germline-derived CDR1 and CDR2 are KGHTA and FQNQQP. CDR3 DNA (partial): TGCTCCAGCAGTCAATCGTCAGGGGAGGGCGAAAGATTATTT. It encodes CSSSQSSGEGERLF. The whole CDR3 sequence reads CSSSQSSGEGERLFF.